This TCR beta chain comes out of a study of cytomegalovirus exposure and HLA in healthy donors. The germline V gene has CDR1 SGHDN and CDR2 FVKESK. The CDR3 covers 13 residues. Between the trimmed V and J ends, which lost 0 bases and 2 bases, there was a span of 5 bases. The protocol was immunoSEQ multiplex PCR, while the TCRdb copy is restricted to in-frame clones and leaves out a portion. This sample has 150,000 to 200,000 clones, with about 81% found just once. This chain connects TRBV14 to TRBJ2-7; no reliable D call. The sample was PBMCs. This receptor was identified in a woman between 25 and 40 years old in good health and CMV-seronegative. The chain's CDR3 is CASSQDSPYEQYF. As DNA, the CDR3 is TGTGCCAGCAGCCAAGACAGTCCCTACGAGCAGTACTTC.